These 15 T cell receptor beta chains came from one sample sequenced in a study of CD8 T cells in ankylosing spondylitis. From the 5' RACE reads, TCRdb called clonotypes with MiXCR, one entry per CDR3 protein. Seen here are roughly 230,000 distinct CDR3 sequences, over 15% observed once, and the top ten hold about a third. Input material: blood, either unsorted or a sorted T cell fraction (not recorded which). The receptor set was obtained from a male donor with ankylosing spondylitis or in good health (not recorded which).

This sequence joins TRBV27 and TRBJ2-2, with 8 bases fitting TRBD1. With V trimmed by 8 bases and J by 6 bases, 5 bases remained unmatched. The germline V gene has CDR1 MNHEY and CDR2 SMNVEV (reference sequence). The CDR3 totals 13 residues. CDR3 sequence (DNA): TGTGCCAGCTTGGACAGGGTATCCGGGGAGCTGTTTTTT. This gives the protein CASLDRVSGELFF.

This clonotype has at least ten counts. The chain couples TRBV6-5 to TRBJ2-3, with D unresolved. Germline CDR1 is MNHEY and CDR2 is SVGAGI. The CDR3 covers 15 residues. Trimming took off 0 bases at V and 6 bases at J, with 13 bases between the two ends. CDR3 in amino acids: CASSYSITRADTQYF. CDR3 nucleotide sequence: TGTGCCAGCAGTTACTCGATCACCCGGGCCGATACGCAGTATTTT.

The chain is built from TRBV7-9 and TRBJ2-7; tentatively, D is TRBD1 (5 bases). In germline, CDR1 is SEHNR, CDR2 FQNEAQ (reference sequence). This CDR3 region has 14 residues. Trimming pared 2 bases from V and 5 bases from J, leaving 13 bases between. The CDR3 bases are TGTGCCAGCAGCTTACAGGGCCTCCAGGACGAGCAGTACTTC. Amino acid sequence: CASSLQGLQDEQYF.

V and J are TRBV7-9 and TRBJ2-2; 8 nucleotides line up with TRBD2. V gave up 2 bases and J gave up 13 bases; unmatched junction bases: 18. Per the germline V gene, CDR1 is SEHNR and CDR2 is FQNEAQ (reference sequence). The CDR3 length is 17 residues. CDR3 protein: CASSLPQGGLASAWLFF. CDR3 DNA sequence: TGTGCCAGCAGCTTACCCCAGGGCGGACTAGCCTCTGCATGGCTGTTTTTT.

The chain employs TRBV5-6 and TRBJ2-3, with 11 bases aligning to TRBD2. Germline V gene data show CDR1 as SGHDT and CDR2 as YYEEEE. The length of the CDR3 is 12 residues. Trimming at V came to 3 bases and at J to 12 bases, leaving 3 bases not matched to a gene. The DNA of the CDR3 is TGTGCCAGCAGCTGGACTAGCGGGCGTCAGTATTTT. Residues: CASSWTSGRQYF.

The rearrangement links TRBV5-6 to TRBJ1-2; 11 nucleotides agree with TRBD1. This CDR3 is built from 14 residues. J gave up 8 bases and V 4 bases, and 7 bases lay outside the gene matches. Germline V lookup: CDR1 SGHDT, CDR2 YYEEEE. CDR3 sequence: CASSPGQGARGYTF. The CDR3 bases are TGTGCCAGCAGCCCCGGACAGGGGGCGAGGGGCTACACCTTC.

The chain carries TRBV9 and TRBJ2-1; D unresolved. Looked up from germline, CDR1 is SGDLS and CDR2 is YYNGEE. Trimming cost V 4 bases and J 0 bases, with 11 bases left between them. The CDR3 has 15 residues. The CDR3 DNA reads as TGTGCCAGCAGCCCCATCACGAGCTCCTACAATGAGCAGTTCTTC. It translates to CASSPITSSYNEQFF.

This clonotype showed up many times. The chain has TRBV29-1 and TRBJ2-6, with D tentatively TRBD1 (6 bases). The germline CDR1 and CDR2 sequences are SQVTM and ANQGSEA. The CDR3 has 14 amino acids. With 6 bases removed from V and 1 base from J, the gap between germline ends came to 10 bases. In DNA, the CDR3 is TGCAGCGTGGAAACAGGGTCTGGGGCCAACGTCCTGACTTTC. Encoded protein: CSVETGSGANVLTF.

This clonotype has more than one count but fewer than ten. The J gene is TRBJ2-1, the V gene TRBV12-3 or TRBV12-4; weak D call: TRBD2 (5 bases). The CDR3 loop spans 15 amino acids. Trimming shortened V by 5 bases and J by 5 bases, and 16 bases separated the two germline ends. The CDR3 sequence is CASSPTLDGDNEQFF. CDR3 in DNA: TGTGCCAGCAGTCCCACCTTGGACGGGGACAATGAGCAGTTCTTC.

The CDR3 nucleotides read TGTGCCAGCAGCTTCCGGGGTCCTGGACTAGCGGGAAACAATGAGCAGTTCTTC. This sequence encodes CASSFRGPGLAGNNEQFF. The gene calls are TRBV11-2 and TRBJ2-1; 12 bases agree with TRBD2. Germline CDR1 is SGHAT and CDR2 is FQNNGV. V shed 3 bases and J 5 bases; nucleotides not matched to a gene: 11. This CDR3 spans 18 amino acids. Filled out from reference TRBV11-2 and TRBJ2-1, the complete variable domain reads EAGVAQSPRYKIIEKRQSVAFWCNPISGHATLYWYQQILGQGPKLLIQFQNNGVVDDSQLPKDRFSAERLKGVDSTLKIQPAKLEDSAVYLCASSFRGPGLAGNNEQFFGPGTRLTVL.

The chain has TRBV5-6 and TRBJ2-7; 7 bases match TRBD1. There are 16 residues in the CDR3. The germline CDR1 and CDR2 sequences are SGHDT and YYEEEE. V trimming: 0 bases; J trimming: 3 bases; junction bases outside the gene matches: 9. CDR3 protein: CASSLVLQGSVYEQYF. CDR3 sequence (DNA): TGTGCCAGCAGCTTGGTTCTACAGGGGTCTGTCTACGAGCAGTACTTC.

The J gene is TRBJ2-7, the V gene TRBV3-1; the D gene is possibly TRBD2 (6 bases). From germline, CDR1 is LGHDT and CDR2 YNNKEL (reference sequence). The CDR3 covers 12 residues. Trimming stripped 6 bases from V and 4 bases from J, with 10 bases between. CDR3 residues: CASSPSGYEQYF. DNA for the CDR3: TGTGCCAGCAGTCCCAGCGGGTACGAGCAGTACTTC.

V usage is TRBV20-1 and J usage is TRBJ2-3, with TRBD2 matching 14 bases. The CDR3 runs to 16 residues. Unmatched junction bases numbered 5, after V lost 6 bases and J lost 0 bases. Germline loops: CDR1 DFQATT, CDR2 SNEGSKA (reference sequence). The CDR3 is CSARTSGRYSTDTQYF. The CDR3 DNA reads as TGCAGTGCAAGGACTAGCGGGAGGTACAGCACAGATACGCAGTATTTT.

J is TRBJ1-2 and V is TRBV5-1; D call uncertain. This CDR3 region has 13 residues. V lost 1 base to trimming and J lost 5 bases, with 9 bases between them. The V gene's germline CDR1 is SGHRS and CDR2 YFSETQ. The DNA for the CDR3 is TGCGCCAGCAGCTTGTGGGGAAGGTATGGCTACACCTTC. Its translation: CASSLWGRYGYTF.

The chain couples TRBV15 to TRBJ2-5, with TRBD1 matching 9 bases. V lost 4 bases and J lost 3; bases outside the gene matches: 6. Germline V gene lookup returns CDR1 LNHNV and CDR2 YYDKDF (reference sequence). This CDR3 is 15 amino acids long. This chain's CDR3 is CATSNTRTGEETQYF. Written as DNA, the CDR3 is TGTGCCACCAGCAACACTAGGACAGGGGAAGAGACCCAGTACTTC. The full variable domain, in which reference TRBV15 and TRBJ2-5 provide the parts outside the CDR3, is DAMVIQNPRYQVTQFGKPVTLSCSQTLNHNVMYWYQQKSSQAPKLLFHYYDKDFNNEADTPDNFQSRRPNTSFCFLDIRSPGLGDTAMYLCATSNTRTGEETQYFGPGTRLLVL.